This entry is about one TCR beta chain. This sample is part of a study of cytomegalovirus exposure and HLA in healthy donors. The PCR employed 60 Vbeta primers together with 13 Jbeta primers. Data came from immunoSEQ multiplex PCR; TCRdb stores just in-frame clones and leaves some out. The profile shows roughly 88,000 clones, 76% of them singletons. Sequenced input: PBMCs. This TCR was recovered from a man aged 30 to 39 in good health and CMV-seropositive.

As DNA, the CDR3 is TGTGCCACCAGCTCCGGCAGGGTGGATGGCTACACCTTC. Residues: CATSSGRVDGYTF. The chain carries TRBV15 and TRBJ1-2; a weak D match, TRBD1 (5 bases). Trimming cost V 5 bases and J 6 bases, with 13 bases left between them. CDR3 length equals 13 residues. Germline CDR1 and CDR2: LNHNV and YYDKDF (reference sequence). The variable domain in full, with the rest retrieved from reference TRBV15 and TRBJ1-2, is DAMVIQNPRYQVTQFGKPVTLSCSQTLNHNVMYWYQQKSSQAPKLLFHYYDKDFNNEADTPDNFQSRRPNTSFCFLDIRSPGLGDTAMYLCATSSGRVDGYTFGSGTRLTVV.